The 17 T cell receptor beta chains below all came from one sample that was sequenced in a study of immune evolution from preneoplasia to lung adenocarcinoma. Only in-frame clones appear in the TCRdb table, and some are missing; sequencing was by immunoSEQ multiplex PCR. The sample shows about 11,000 clones, 82% of them seen only once. The sample taken for sequencing was FFPE minimally invasive lung adenocarcinoma tissue. These receptors all come from a person between 70 and 80 years old with lung adenocarcinoma.

V and J are TRBV29-1 and TRBJ2-3; no reliable D call. The germline V gene has CDR1 SQVTM and CDR2 ANQGSEA. The CDR3 has 13 amino acids. Trimming removed 1 base from V and 1 base from J, with 6 bases in between. The CDR3 sequence is CSVEVQGTDTQYF. CDR3 nucleotide sequence: TGCAGCGTTGAAGTCCAGGGCACAGATACGCAGTATTTT.

This chain connects TRBV5-4 to TRBJ2-5; no definite D call. CDR1 SGHNT and CDR2 YYREEE come from the germline V gene (reference sequence). The CDR3 runs to 14 residues. Trimming pared 0 bases from V and 3 bases from J, leaving 9 bases between. The CDR3 sequence is CASSLGIIEETQYF. The CDR3 DNA is TGTGCCAGCAGCTTGGGCATAATCGAAGAGACCCAGTACTTC.

This clone was observed a single time. The chain has TRBV5-6 and TRBJ2-7; possibly TRBD2 for D (6 bases). The ends were cut back, 3 bases at V and 1 base at J, with 14 bases in the middle. Per germline, CDR1 SGHDT and CDR2 YYEEEE. CDR3 size: 15 residues. CDR3 residues: CASSSFALASYEQYF. The CDR3 nucleotides are TGTGCCAGCAGCTCCTTCGCACTAGCATCCTACGAGCAGTACTTC.

The chain has TRBV5-4 and TRBJ1-4, with D possibly matching TRBD1 (5 bases). This CDR3 spans 12 amino acids. Deletions cut 1 base from V and 10 bases from J, with 8 bases between. Germline loops: CDR1 SGHNT, CDR2 YYREEE (reference sequence). For the CDR3, the DNA is TGTGCCAGCAGCTTGTTGGGGGGAAAACTGTTTTTT. Amino acids: CASSLLGGKLFF.

This chain joins TRBV4-1 and TRBJ2-7, with a weak D call TRBD2 (6 bases). The CDR3 has 14 residues. Trimming shortened V by 3 bases and J by 1 base, and 10 bases separated the two germline ends. Germline lookup yields CDR1 MGHRA and CDR2 YSYEKL. The CDR3 DNA reads TGCGCCAGCAGCCAGGCGGGGCAGTCCTACGAGCAGTACTTC. Amino acids: CASSQAGQSYEQYF.

The chain recombines TRBV6-1 with TRBJ1-1; no clear D. In germline, CDR1 is MNHNS, CDR2 SASEGT. This CDR3 has 12 residues. The ends were cut back, 0 bases at V and 6 bases at J, with 5 bases in the middle. The CDR3 bases are TGTGCCAGCAGTGAAGCGCGGCCTGAAGCTTTCTTT. Its protein product is CASSEARPEAFF.

This rearrangement joins TRBV19 to TRBJ1-1; D not certain. Between the trimmed V and J ends, which lost 6 bases and 0 bases, there was a span of 5 bases. The CDR3 length is 12 residues. Germline loops: CDR1 LNHDA, CDR2 SQIVND (reference sequence). Here the CDR3 reads CASRGMNTEAFF. Written as DNA, the CDR3 is TGTGCCAGTAGAGGAATGAACACTGAAGCTTTCTTT.

This clone was found once. The chain recombines TRBV27 with TRBJ1-1; D ambiguous. The germline V gene encodes CDR1 MNHEY and CDR2 SMNVEV (reference sequence). V dropped 6 bases and J dropped 5 bases, with 19 bases sitting between them. This CDR3 spans 15 amino acids. The CDR3 loop is CASRGALWQTTEAFF. In DNA, the CDR3 is TGTGCCAGCAGGGGCGCGTTGTGGCAGACAACTGAAGCTTTCTTT.

The chain carries TRBV11-3 and TRBJ2-2; 7 positions match TRBD1. The CDR3 has 13 residues. Germline V lookup: CDR1 SGHNT, CDR2 YENEEA. Trimming cost V 5 bases and J 6 bases; bases outside gene matches: 3. The CDR3 nucleotides read TGTGCCAGCAGCGCCCAGGGGGCCGGGGAGCTGTTTTTT. Protein product: CASSAQGAGELFF.

The CDR3 sequence is CASSYKGSGTTYEQYF. CDR3 nucleotide sequence: TGTGCCAGCAGTTATAAGGGGTCCGGGACTACCTACGAGCAGTACTTC. The V and J genes are TRBV27 and TRBJ2-7; 7 bases agree with TRBD2. The CDR3 extends over 16 amino acids. Trimming removed 4 bases from V and 2 bases from J; junction bases left unmatched: 11. Germline V lookup: CDR1 MNHEY, CDR2 SMNVEV (reference sequence).

The chain is built from TRBV28 and TRBJ2-3; D remains unclear. CDR1 is MDHEN and CDR2 is SYDVKM in the germline V gene. The CDR3 spans 15 residues. V lost 2 bases and J 1 base, leaving 10 bases between the germline ends. This CDR3 is CASSLPGRGTDTQYF. CDR3 coding DNA: TGTGCCAGCAGTTTACCCGGCAGAGGCACAGATACGCAGTATTTT.

This sequence joins TRBV6-1 and TRBJ2-2, with 13 bases that match TRBD2. Germline V gives CDR1 MNHNS, CDR2 SASEGT. J gave up 5 bases and V 3 bases, and 3 bases lay outside the gene matches. The CDR3 has 16 amino acids. The CDR3 sequence: CASSEGLAGITGELFF. The CDR3 DNA reads TGTGCCAGCAGTGAGGGACTAGCGGGGATAACCGGGGAGCTGTTTTTT.

The chain has TRBV28 and TRBJ2-3; TRBD1 matches 7 bases. V trimming: 2 bases; J trimming: 1 base; junction bases outside the gene matches: 6. The CDR3 extends over 16 amino acids. Germline assignment: CDR1 MDHEN and CDR2 SYDVKM. This CDR3 reads CASSLPGGTGTDTQYF. The DNA of the CDR3 is TGTGCCAGCAGTTTACCAGGGGGTACTGGCACAGATACGCAGTATTTT.

This clone has just one count. The gene calls are TRBV4-1 and TRBJ1-1, with TRBD1 as a possible D gene (6 bases). V lost 1 base and J lost 4, with 16 bases in between. CDR3 length: 16 amino acids. Germline loops: CDR1 MGHRA, CDR2 YSYEKL. The CDR3 DNA follows: TGCGCCAGCAGCCAAGGTGAAAAGTGGGGGGCCACTGAAGCTTTCTTT. Its translation is CASSQGEKWGATEAFF.

The chain joins TRBV5-6 to TRBJ1-3; D unresolved. The V end was cut by 0 bases, the J end by 4 bases, with 8 bases between. This CDR3 has 14 amino acids. Germline V gene data show CDR1 as SGHDT and CDR2 as YYEEEE. CDR3 loop: CASSLAQDGNTIYF. DNA of the CDR3: TGTGCCAGCAGCTTGGCTCAGGACGGAAACACCATATATTTT.

The chain uses TRBV5-4 and TRBJ1-1; D call uncertain. Germline loops: CDR1 SGHNT, CDR2 YYREEE (reference sequence). V was clipped by 0 bases and J by 6 bases, with 9 bases between them. This CDR3 has 13 residues. CDR3 in amino acids: CASSLGVRAEAFF. CDR3 nucleotide sequence: TGTGCCAGCAGCTTGGGGGTCCGGGCTGAAGCTTTCTTT.

The V and J genes are TRBV11-3 and TRBJ2-5; 7 positions agree with TRBD2. The CDR3 is made up of 14 amino acids. Germline values: CDR1 SGHNT, CDR2 YENEEA. The trim removed 5 bases at V and 10 bases at J, leaving 13 bases unmatched. The CDR3 nucleotides read TGTGCCAGCAGCCGGGGGTACCCGGGGGAGGGCCAGTACTTC. It is translated as CASSRGYPGEGQYF.